Listed here are 13 T cell receptor beta chains from one sample, sequenced in a study of T cell repertoires in cytomegalovirus infection. The antigens of these receptors remain unknown. MiXCR, applied by TCRdb to the reads, yields one record per CDR3 protein. Among approximately 280,000 distinct CDR3 sequences listed, less than 25% were seen once. Sample: cultured PBMCs, taken from culture after CMV antigen stimulation. These receptors were obtained from a human donor in good health (CMV status not recorded). Some clones in this sample may be carry-over from other donors' samples.

This clonotype appeared many times. The genes are TRBV11-2 and TRBJ2-3, with D tentatively TRBD2 (6 bases). With 5 bases removed from V and 8 bases from J, the gap between germline ends came to 14 bases. Germline CDR1 reads SGHAT; CDR2 reads FQNNGV. CDR3 length: 13 residues. The CDR3 region is CASSPRLVGTQYF. The CDR3 bases are TGTGCCAGCAGCCCCCGACTAGTTGGTACGCAGTATTTT.

In its sample, this clonotype was seen many times. V and J are TRBV12-3 or TRBV12-4 and TRBJ1-5; no firm D call. This CDR3 is built from 12 residues. The V end was cut by 2 bases, the J end by 7 bases, with 6 bases between. The CDR3 DNA follows: TGTGCCAGCAGTTTAAACGGGCAGCCCCAGCATTTT. This codes for CASSLNGQPQHF.

This clonotype was seen at least ten times. The chain is built from TRBV7-2 and TRBJ2-1; no firm D call. The germline CDR1 and CDR2 sequences are SGHTA and FQGNSA. The germline V and J ends were trimmed by 1 base and 0 bases, with 7 bases remaining between them. The CDR3 length is 15 residues. This CDR3 is CASSLGVSSYNEQFF. The CDR3 bases are TGTGCCAGCAGCTTAGGCGTCAGCTCCTACAATGAGCAGTTCTTC.

This sequence joins TRBV11-1 and TRBJ2-2; either TRBD1 or TRBD2 may fit D (5 bases each). The CDR3 spans 17 residues. The germline V gene has CDR1 SGHAT and CDR2 FQDESV (reference sequence). Trimming left V 0 bases short and J 3 bases short, with 14 bases between. CDR3 bases: TGTGCCAGCAGCTTAGCCGGGACCATCTCCTACACCGGGGAGCTGTTTTTT. It codes for CASSLAGTISYTGELFF.

The genes are TRBV18 and TRBJ1-1; the D is unclear. Trimming removed 4 bases at V and 1 base at J, with 10 bases between. This CDR3 has 14 amino acids. The germline V gene has CDR1 KGHSH and CDR2 LQKENI. The CDR3 sequence: CASSRNRGNTEAFF. DNA for the CDR3: TGTGCCAGCTCACGGAACAGAGGGAACACTGAAGCTTTCTTT. Based on the CDR3 plus reference TRBV18 and TRBJ1-1, the full variable domain is NAGVMQNPRHLVRRRGQEARLRCSPMKGHSHVYWYRQLPEEGLKFMVYLQKENIIDESGMPKERFSAEFPKEGPSILRIQQVVRGDSAAYFCASSRNRGNTEAFFGQGTRLTVV.

In this sample, this clonotype turned up a few times. The gene calls are TRBV12-3 or TRBV12-4 and TRBJ2-7, with D possibly matching TRBD1 (5 bases). The ends were cut back, 7 bases at V and 6 bases at J, with 25 bases in the middle. This CDR3 region has 16 residues. CDR3 nucleotides: TGTGCCAGCACCGAAAGTCCACAGGTCCGAAGGGTCGAGCAGTACTTC. It codes for CASTESPQVRRVEQYF.

This clonotype was seen many times. This rearrangement joins TRBV6-1 to TRBJ2-7, with 8 bases matching TRBD2. The CDR3 has 14 residues. Trimming cost V 6 bases and J 7 bases; bases outside gene matches: 11. CDR1 and CDR2 (germline): MNHNS, SASEGT. The CDR3 is CASRPGLGFGEQYF. CDR3 in DNA: TGTGCCAGCAGACCGGGACTAGGTTTTGGAGAGCAGTACTTC.

This sequence joins TRBV12-3 or TRBV12-4 and TRBJ2-1; D might be TRBD2 (5 bases). Trimming cost V 9 bases and J 4 bases, with 16 bases left between them. This CDR3 contains 14 residues. In nucleotides, the CDR3 is TGTGCCAGTTTTCCACTAGTGGGGTACAATGAGCAGTTCTTC. Translated: CASFPLVGYNEQFF.

This clonotype was recorded many times. The V call is TRBV7-2, the J call TRBJ2-7; D ambiguous. V lost 5 bases, J lost 0 bases, and 5 bases lay in between. Germline V gene data show CDR1 as SGHTA and CDR2 as FQGNSA. This CDR3 is 12 amino acids long. For the CDR3, the DNA is TGTGCCAGCAGCGCCAGCTCCTACGAGCAGTACTTC. This codes for CASSASSYEQYF.

This clonotype was seen many times. The rearrangement links TRBV12-3 or TRBV12-4 to TRBJ1-1; TRBD1 agrees at 7 bases. After removal of 6 bases from V and 0 bases from J, the junction contained 7 bases not matched to a gene. The CDR3 length is 15 residues. The CDR3 loop is CASSPGGSMNTEAFF. The CDR3, as DNA: TGTGCCAGCAGCCCAGGGGGGTCCATGAACACTGAAGCTTTCTTT.

The rearrangement links TRBV19 to TRBJ1-6, with 8 positions matching TRBD1. Losses at the gene ends were 5 bases for V and 7 bases for J; bases not matched to a gene: 7. This CDR3 is built from 15 residues. The germline V gene encodes CDR1 LNHDA and CDR2 SQIVND (reference sequence). CDR3 DNA: TGTGCCAGTAGTCCTCGACAGGGGTTCAATTCACCCCTCCACTTT. The encoded protein is CASSPRQGFNSPLHF.

This chain connects TRBV5-1 to TRBJ2-7, with a tentative D call TRBD2 (6 bases). Germline V CDR1 and CDR2: SGHRS, YFSETQ. The ends were cut back, 2 bases at V and 0 bases at J, with 12 bases in the middle. The CDR3 covers 15 residues. The CDR3 reads CASSLTSTSSYEQYF. The CDR3 bases are TGCGCCAGCAGCTTAACTAGCACGAGCTCCTACGAGCAGTACTTC.

This clonotype has only a few counts. The chain joins TRBV6-5 to TRBJ2-1; TRBD2 agrees at 9 bases. Germline CDR1 MNHEY, CDR2 SVGAGI. Trimming cost V 5 bases and J 5 bases; bases outside gene matches: 7. The CDR3 loop spans 15 amino acids. The CDR3: CASSRSGRNDNEQFF. Here the CDR3 DNA reads TGTGCCAGCAGTCGTAGCGGGAGAAACGACAATGAGCAGTTCTTC.